Presented here are 13 T cell receptor beta chains from one specimen sequenced in a study of technical replicates of blood from a few donors. Assay: immunoSEQ multiplex PCR; the TCRdb copy retains only in-frame clones and omits some. The table lists just under 85,000 clones, around 94% of them singletons. Sequencing was carried out using T cells isolated from PBMCs. The receptors were gathered from a human donor in good health.

V and J are TRBV29-1 and TRBJ2-1; maybe TRBD1 (5 bases). Looked up from germline, CDR1 is SQVTM and CDR2 is ANQGSEA. V gave up 0 bases and J gave up 13 bases, with 19 bases separating them. The CDR3 spans 14 residues. The chain's CDR3 is CSVEDLFQDTPQFF. The CDR3 DNA is TGCAGCGTTGAAGATCTTTTCCAGGACACCCCCCAGTTCTTC.

CDR3 residues: CASSFTARNTEAFF. Written as DNA, the CDR3 is TGTGCCAGCAGCTTCACAGCAAGGAACACTGAAGCTTTCTTT. The chain uses TRBV11-2 and TRBJ1-1; D unclear. Germline values: CDR1 SGHAT, CDR2 FQNNGV. This CDR3 spans 14 amino acids. V lost 3 bases to trimming and J lost 1 base, with 9 bases between them.

The CDR3 loop reads CASSPTPQGTYEQYF. CDR3 sequence (DNA): TGCGCCAGCAGCCCAACACCGCAGGGGACCTACGAGCAGTACTTC. This chain links TRBV5-1 with TRBJ2-7; perhaps TRBD1 as D (6 bases). CDR1 and CDR2 (germline): SGHRS, YFSETQ. The CDR3 covers 15 residues. Trimming stripped 4 bases from V and 2 bases from J, with 16 bases between.

This sequence joins TRBV6-4 and TRBJ2-2, with TRBD1 matching over 7 bases. The CDR3 contains 16 residues. In germline, CDR1 is MRHNA, CDR2 SNTAGT. V was clipped by 0 bases and J by 6 bases; unmatched bases: 7. CDR3 coding DNA: TGTGCCAGCAGTGACTCGCTCGGGACAGATGCCGGGGAGCTGTTTTTT. Translation: CASSDSLGTDAGELFF.

The J gene is TRBJ2-1, the V gene TRBV10-3; 10 bases align to TRBD1. The CDR3 spans 14 residues. Germline V CDR1 and CDR2: ENHRY, SYGVKD. V lost 9 bases to trimming and J lost 8 bases; unmatched junction nucleotides: 10. CDR3 DNA: TGTGCCATTCGCGCCGGGACAGGGGACGATGAGCAGTTCTTC. The encoded protein is CAIRAGTGDDEQFF.

The chain uses TRBV18 and TRBJ1-5, with a possible D match to TRBD1 (5 bases). The CDR3 spans 14 residues. Deletions cut 3 bases from V and 1 base from J, with 7 bases between. The V gene's germline CDR1 is KGHSH and CDR2 LQKENI. The CDR3 nucleotides are TGTGCCAGCTCACCGGGGGGAAGCAATCAGCCCCAGCATTTT. Translated, it gives CASSPGGSNQPQHF.

This clone showed up just once. The rearrangement links TRBV29-1 to TRBJ2-3; a possible D gene is TRBD2 (6 bases). This CDR3 is 14 amino acids long. The ends were cut back, 2 bases at V and 1 base at J, with 10 bases in the middle. The germline gives CDR1 SQVTM, CDR2 ANQGSEA. CDR3 protein: CSVERGERTDTQYF. The DNA of the CDR3 is TGCAGCGTTGAACGCGGGGAGCGCACAGATACGCAGTATTTT.

In this sample, this clone turned up a few times. The V and J genes are TRBV14 and TRBJ1-1, with no clear D. Trimming shortened V by 1 base and J by 3 bases, and 6 bases separated the two germline ends. In germline, CDR1 is SGHDN, CDR2 FVKESK. The CDR3 contains 13 residues. This CDR3 reads CASSQGVYTEAFF. The CDR3 coding sequence is TGTGCCAGCAGCCAAGGTGTATACACTGAAGCTTTCTTT.

The chain links TRBV28 to TRBJ2-7, with D unclear. Germline V gene data show CDR1 as MDHEN and CDR2 as SYDVKM. V was cut by 3 bases and J by 1 base, with 4 bases left in between. This CDR3 has 12 residues. CDR3 nucleotides: TGTGCCAGCAGTTTCCTTTCCTACGAGCAGTACTTC. Its translation is CASSFLSYEQYF.

This chain uses TRBV29-1 with TRBJ2-5, with 8 bases lining up with TRBD1. V was clipped by 2 bases and J by 7 bases; unmatched bases: 9. CDR3 length equals 14 residues. In germline, CDR1 is SQVTM, CDR2 ANQGSEA. Here the CDR3 reads CSVEWAGGGGTQYF. In DNA form, the CDR3 reads TGCAGCGTTGAATGGGCAGGGGGCGGCGGGACCCAGTACTTC.

The chain couples TRBV5-4 to TRBJ1-1; D is unresolved. Germline CDR1 reads SGHNT; CDR2 reads YYREEE (reference sequence). This CDR3 comprises 19 residues. Trimming pared 4 bases from V and 0 bases from J, leaving 25 bases between. For the CDR3, the DNA is TGTGCCAGCAGCATGAACTGGGGAGTCGGACTTATAATGAACACTGAAGCTTTCTTT. This translates into CASSMNWGVGLIMNTEAFF. Full variable domain (outside the CDR3, taken from reference TRBV5-4 and TRBJ1-1): ETGVTQSPTHLIKTRGQQVTLRCSSQSGHNTVSWYQQALGQGPQFIFQYYREEENGRGNFPPRFSGLQFPNYSSELNVNALELDDSALYLCASSMNWGVGLIMNTEAFFGQGTRLTVV.

The chain joins TRBV11-3 to TRBJ2-5; D ambiguous. The CDR3 sequence is 13 residues long. Germline V gives CDR1 SGHNT, CDR2 YENEEA. Trimming cost V 1 base and J 5 bases, with 8 bases left between them. The CDR3 loop reads CASSLVVQETQYF. CDR3 sequence (DNA): TGTGCCAGCAGCTTAGTCGTTCAGGAGACCCAGTACTTC.

The rearrangement joins TRBV5-4 to TRBJ2-5; 9 bases match TRBD1. This CDR3 has 15 residues. The V and J ends lost 0 bases and 2 bases, in that order; junction bases with no gene match: 2. CDR1 is SGHNT, CDR2 YYREEE, per germline (reference sequence). The CDR3 protein is CASSLAGTGQETQYF. The CDR3 nucleotides are TGTGCCAGCAGCTTGGCCGGGACAGGGCAAGAGACCCAGTACTTC.